This T cell receptor (beta chain) was profiled in a study of cytomegalovirus exposure and HLA in healthy donors. 13 Jbeta primers and 60 Vbeta primers were used for the PCR. Clones were read by immunoSEQ multiplex PCR, and TCRdb kept only the in-frame ones, dropping some. The sample holds approximately 120,000 clones; approximately 69% are singletons and the top ten take 3.5% to 4.5%. Worth noting for this clone: The identical CDR3 is also encoded by other nucleotide sequences in the sample.

The clonotype originates from a man between 35 and 55 years old in good health and CMV-seropositive. Material for sequencing was PBMCs.

The CDR3 coding sequence is TGTGCCAGCAGTTACTCAGGTCAGGGAAGGAACGAGCAGTACTTC. Translation gives CASSYSGQGRNEQYF. V usage is TRBV6-5 and J usage is TRBJ2-7, with D perhaps TRBD1 (5 bases). V was cut by 0 bases and J by 5 bases, with 14 bases left in between. There are 15 residues in the CDR3. CDR1 and CDR2 from the germline V gene are MNHEY and SVGAGI.